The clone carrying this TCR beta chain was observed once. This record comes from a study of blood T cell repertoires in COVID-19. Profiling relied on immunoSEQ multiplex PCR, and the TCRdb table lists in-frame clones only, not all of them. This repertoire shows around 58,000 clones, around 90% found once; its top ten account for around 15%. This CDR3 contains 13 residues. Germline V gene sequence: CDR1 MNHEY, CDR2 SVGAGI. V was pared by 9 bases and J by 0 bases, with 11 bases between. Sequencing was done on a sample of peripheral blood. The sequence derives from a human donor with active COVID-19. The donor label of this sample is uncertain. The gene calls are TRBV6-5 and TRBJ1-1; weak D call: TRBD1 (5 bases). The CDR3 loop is CASRRGLNTEAFF. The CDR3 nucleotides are TGTGCCAGTCGGAGGGGCCTGAACACTGAAGCTTTCTTT.